Shown below are 17 T cell receptor beta chains from a single sample sequenced in a study of regulatory T cells in long-lasting Graves disease. As to time point: persistent/refractory GD, antithyroid drugs over 5 years with positive TRAb. From RNA extracted from PBMCs, the TCR library was made. To make TCR beta libraries, researchers used iRepertoire HTBI primers and Arm-PCR of CDR3 regions. TCRdb redid the calling of the multiplex PCR reads with MiXCR, one entry per CDR3 protein. The table shows under 350,000 distinct CDR3 sequences, with roughly a fifth occurring only once. The material was peripheral blood mononuclear cells (PBMCs), obtained when the disease was refractory, from a patient treated with antithyroid drugs. The source is a female donor with Graves disease.

This clonotype was seen at least ten times. The rearrangement links TRBV18 to TRBJ2-4; D is unclear. V was pared by 5 bases and J by 3 bases, with 11 bases between. Germline-derived CDR1 and CDR2 are KGHSH and LQKENI. The CDR3 has 14 amino acids. The CDR3 loop reads CASSGVAVKNIQYF. The CDR3 DNA reads as TGTGCCAGCTCAGGGGTAGCCGTCAAAAACATTCAGTACTTC. The full variable domain, its missing parts supplied by reference TRBV18 and TRBJ2-4, is NAGVMQNPRHLVRRRGQEARLRCSPMKGHSHVYWYRQLPEEGLKFMVYLQKENIIDESGMPKERFSAEFPKEGPSILRIQQVVRGDSAAYFCASSGVAVKNIQYFGAGTRLSVL.

This clonotype has ten or more counts. V gene TRBV20-1 combines with J gene TRBJ1-1; weak D call: TRBD1 (5 bases). Deletions cut 8 bases from V and 5 bases from J, with 15 bases between. The CDR3 loop spans 12 amino acids. Germline loops: CDR1 DFQATT, CDR2 SNEGSKA (reference sequence). The CDR3 bases are TGCAGTCAAGCGGGGGGAGGAACTGAAGCTTTCTTT. This encodes CSQAGGGTEAFF.

The chain couples TRBV20-1 to TRBJ2-5; 8 nucleotides agree with TRBD1. Trimming cost V 6 bases and J 3 bases; bases outside gene matches: 6. Germline CDR1 reads DFQATT; CDR2 reads SNEGSKA (reference sequence). The CDR3 is 13 amino acids. The CDR3 DNA sequence: TGCAGTGCCCTGACAGGGGAGAAAGAGACCCAGTACTTC. Translating gives CSALTGEKETQYF.

V and J are TRBV28 and TRBJ2-1; D is undetermined. This CDR3 contains 14 residues. V was clipped by 6 bases and J by 2 bases, with 11 bases between them. CDR1 is MDHEN, CDR2 SYDVKM, per germline. CDR3 sequence (DNA): TGTGCCAGCAGCTGGCTTTGGGCCTACAATGAGCAGTTCTTC. Protein: CASSWLWAYNEQFF. Full variable domain (outside the CDR3, taken from reference TRBV28 and TRBJ2-1): DVKVTQSSRYLVKRTGEKVFLECVQDMDHENMFWYRQDPGLGLRLIYFSYDVKMKEKGDIPEGYSVSREKKERFSLILESASTNQTSMYLCASSWLWAYNEQFFGPGTRLTVL.

This clonotype was detected only a few times. This may be a read error: a much more frequent sequence differs by one nucleotide. This rearrangement joins TRBV28 to TRBJ2-5; the D call may be TRBD1 or TRBD2 (5 bases each). The CDR3 consists of 16 residues. With 5 bases removed from V and 4 bases from J, the gap between germline ends came to 20 bases. Germline CDR1 MDHEN, CDR2 SYDVKM. This CDR3 is CASSKGTAEPGETQYF. The CDR3 DNA follows: TGTGCCAGCAGTAAGGGGACCGCGGAACCTGGAGAGACCCAGTACTTC.

J is TRBJ1-6 and V is TRBV6-1, with D tentatively TRBD1 (5 bases). V lost 3 bases to trimming and J lost 8 bases, with 26 bases between them. CDR1 is MNHNS and CDR2 is SASEGT in the germline V gene. The CDR3 covers 19 residues. DNA for the CDR3: TGTGCCAGCAGTGATGTCCTGAGCGCCGGCCGAGGGGTTCATTCACCCCTCCACTTT. This encodes CASSDVLSAGRGVHSPLHF.

V gene TRBV28 combines with J gene TRBJ2-1; D might be TRBD1 (7 bases). Per germline, CDR1 MDHEN and CDR2 SYDVKM. The germline V and J ends were trimmed by 5 bases and 0 bases, with 17 bases remaining between them. The CDR3 consists of 17 residues. Here the CDR3 DNA reads TGTGCCAGCAGTCCTACAGGGGAGGCGACCTCCTACAATGAGCAGTTCTTC. Translated: CASSPTGEATSYNEQFF.

The table lists this clonotype with a few counts. The rearrangement links TRBV29-1 to TRBJ2-7, with TRBD1 matching over 9 bases. The V and J ends lost 3 bases and 2 bases, in that order; junction bases with no gene match: 2. The length of the CDR3 is 13 residues. Germline assignment: CDR1 SQVTM and CDR2 ANQGSEA. As DNA, the CDR3 is TGCAGCGTTGACTGGACAGGGGCCTACGAGCAGTACTTC. Amino acid sequence: CSVDWTGAYEQYF.

The chain recombines TRBV4-1 with TRBJ2-5; no reliable D call. Germline-derived CDR1 and CDR2 are MGHRA and YSYEKL. V was cut by 3 bases and J by 4 bases, with 12 bases left in between. CDR3 length: 14 residues. CDR3 amino acids: CASSQLIGGETQYF. DNA of the CDR3: TGCGCCAGCAGCCAGCTTATAGGTGGAGAGACCCAGTACTTC.

The chain joins TRBV24-1 to TRBJ2-6; no firm D call. V was clipped by 7 bases and J by 0 bases, with 12 bases between them. This CDR3 comprises 16 residues. CDR1 and CDR2 (germline): KGHDR, SFDVKD. The CDR3 DNA reads TGTGCCACCAGCCGCCTTGATAGCTCTGGGGCCAACGTCCTGACTTTC. Its protein is CATSRLDSSGANVLTF.

This clonotype was seen a few times. This chain links TRBV20-1 with TRBJ2-7; TRBD2 might be the D (6 bases). Trimming took off 2 bases at V and 2 bases at J, with 13 bases between the two ends. The germline V gene has CDR1 DFQATT and CDR2 SNEGSKA (reference sequence). This CDR3 has 14 residues. The CDR3 sequence is CSARTRGYPYEQYF. CDR3 nucleotides: TGCAGTGCTAGAACTCGGGGGTATCCCTACGAGCAGTACTTC.

This clonotype was found many times. V usage is TRBV6-1 and J usage is TRBJ1-1, with 9 positions matching TRBD1. The ends lost 7 bases at V and 6 bases at J; junction bases unmatched: 6. CDR1 is MNHNS, CDR2 SASEGT, per germline. The CDR3 contains 13 residues. The CDR3, as DNA: TGTGCCAGCACCTGGGACAGGGACGCTGAAGCTTTCTTT. Amino acids: CASTWDRDAEAFF.

This clonotype was seen more than once but under ten times. An end of the junction differs from the germline gene, which may be a read error. This rearrangement joins TRBV9 to TRBJ2-7; the D call may be TRBD1 or TRBD2 (6 bases each). The germline V gene encodes CDR1 SGDLS and CDR2 YYNGEE. The CDR3 loop spans 15 amino acids. The CDR3 reads CASSLVGGNKDEQYF. The CDR3 DNA reads as TGCGCCAGCAGCTTGGTAGGGGGGAATAAGGACGAGCAGTACTTC.

The sample holds many counts of this clonotype. The rearrangement links TRBV6-1 to TRBJ2-6; a weak D match, TRBD1 (8 bases). Germline loops: CDR1 MNHNS, CDR2 SASEGT. Trimming pared 7 bases from V and 4 bases from J, leaving 17 bases between. CDR3 size: 16 residues. This chain's CDR3 is CASTLQGGNGANVLTF. In DNA form, the CDR3 reads TGTGCCAGCACCTTACAGGGGGGGAACGGGGCCAACGTCCTGACTTTC.

This clonotype appeared many times. The chain couples TRBV6-1 to TRBJ2-7, with 12 bases identical to TRBD2. This CDR3 is 14 amino acids long. Trimming removed 6 bases from V and 6 bases from J; junction bases left unmatched: 6. CDR1 and CDR2 (germline): MNHNS, SASEGT. The CDR3 here is CASSGLAGYIEQYF. CDR3 in DNA: TGTGCCAGCAGCGGACTAGCGGGATATATCGAGCAGTACTTC.

In this sample, this clonotype turned up many times. This chain uses TRBV12-3 or TRBV12-4 with TRBJ1-1; 7 bases are a match to TRBD1. V lost 3 bases, J lost 4 bases, and 5 bases stayed unmatched. This CDR3 is built from 14 residues. CDR3 sequence reads: CASSLSQGPTEAFF. The CDR3 bases are TGTGCCAGCAGTTTGTCACAGGGGCCCACTGAAGCTTTCTTT.

This chain joins TRBV2 and TRBJ2-1; the D is unclear. From germline, CDR1 is SNHLY and CDR2 FYNNEI. This CDR3 has 12 residues. With 6 bases removed from V and 3 bases from J, the gap between germline ends came to 6 bases. This CDR3 is CASSRNYNEQFF. CDR3 bases: TGTGCCAGCAGCCGAAACTACAATGAGCAGTTCTTC.